The 27 T cell receptor beta chains reported below all come from one sample, sequenced in a study of response to subunit inactivated influenza vaccine. TCRdb analysed the RT-PCR reads with MiXCR anew, one entry per CDR3 protein. This table holds about 650,000 distinct CDR3 sequences, less than 20% found once. Sequenced material: PBMCs from blood, taken 11 to 12 days after vaccination. Source of these receptors: a man in his forties or fifties who received an inactivated influenza vaccine.

This clonotype appeared a few times. The chain has TRBV7-2 and TRBJ1-2; TRBD1 aligns across 8 bases. V shed 1 base and J 8 bases; nucleotides not matched to a gene: 6. CDR1 SGHTA and CDR2 FQGNSA come from the germline V gene. CDR3 size: 14 residues. Written as DNA, the CDR3 is TGTGCCAGCAGCTTAGATAGGGCAGGGGGCGGCTACACCTTC. Amino acid sequence: CASSLDRAGGGYTF. The full variable domain, in which reference TRBV7-2 and TRBJ1-2 provide the parts outside the CDR3, is GAGVSQSPSNKVTEKGKDVELRCDPISGHTALYWYRQSLGQGLEFLIYFQGNSAPDKSGLPSDRFSAERTGGSVSTLTIQRTQQEDSAVYLCASSLDRAGGGYTFGSGTRLTVV.

Only a few counts were recorded for this clonotype. The J gene is TRBJ2-1, the V gene TRBV7-2; D not certain. Trimming removed 0 bases at V and 6 bases at J, with 9 bases between. The length of the CDR3 is 14 residues. Looked up from germline, CDR1 is SGHTA and CDR2 is FQGNSA. CDR3 sequence reads: CASSLAGAFNEQFF. CDR3 DNA: TGTGCCAGCAGCTTAGCCGGCGCATTCAATGAGCAGTTCTTC.

The rearrangement uses TRBV20-1 and TRBJ2-3, with 12 bases aligning to TRBD1. J was trimmed by 4 bases and V by 3 bases; bases with no gene match: 2. CDR3 length: 14 residues. CDR1 DFQATT and CDR2 SNEGSKA come from the germline V gene (reference sequence). The CDR3 protein is CSARGQGASDTQYF. Here the CDR3 DNA reads TGCAGTGCTAGGGGACAGGGGGCCTCAGATACGCAGTATTTT.

In this sample, this clonotype turned up a few times. The chain carries TRBV12-3 or TRBV12-4 and TRBJ1-3; D possibly corresponds to TRBD1 (6 bases). Trimming removed 5 bases from V and 0 bases from J, with 17 bases in between. This CDR3 has 17 residues. CDR3 in DNA: TGTGCCAGCAGTCCGGACAGATTTCGACCCTCTGGAAACACCATATATTTT. It yields the protein CASSPDRFRPSGNTIYF.

This clonotype has a handful of counts. V and J are TRBV7-8 and TRBJ1-4, with TRBD1 identical over 7 bases. The V gene's germline CDR1 is SGHVS and CDR2 FQNEAQ. Unmatched junction bases numbered 1, after V lost 4 bases and J lost 2 bases. The CDR3 spans 14 residues. Here the CDR3 DNA reads TGTGCCAGCAGCTCACAGGGGACTAATGAAAAACTGTTTTTT. Amino acid sequence: CASSSQGTNEKLFF.

The chain recombines TRBV10-3 with TRBJ2-1; 7 bases are a match to TRBD1. The CDR3 extends over 14 amino acids. V shed 7 bases, J shed 0 bases, and the junction held 3 bases outside the gene matches. Germline CDR1 ENHRY, CDR2 SYGVKD. This chain's CDR3 is CAINRDSSYNEQFF. The CDR3 region has the DNA TGTGCCATCAACCGGGACAGCTCCTACAATGAGCAGTTCTTC.

Turning to this clonotype: A junction end diverges from the germline sequence, so it may reflect a read error. The chain couples TRBV20-1 to TRBJ1-4, with D possibly being TRBD1 (5 bases). Germline V gives CDR1 DFQATT, CDR2 SNEGSKA (reference sequence). The CDR3 length is 10 residues. The CDR3 DNA reads as TGCAGTGCTGGGGGTGGAGGTCTGGCTTTT. Amino acids: CSAGGGGLAF.

In regard to this clonotype: A much larger clone differs from this one at a single base, so this may be a read error. DNA for the CDR3: TGTGCCAGCAGTCTAAGCGGGGCTAATGAGCAGTACTTC. It codes for CASSLSGANEQYF. The genes are TRBV7-3 and TRBJ2-1; 7 nucleotides agree with TRBD2. The closer fit of TRBJ2-7 to the DNA end suggests the J call may be wrong. Looked up from germline, CDR1 is SGHTA and CDR2 is FQGTGA. The CDR3 consists of 13 residues.

The V and J genes are TRBV11-2 and TRBJ2-7; no reliable D call. The CDR3 extends over 16 amino acids. Germline V gene lookup returns CDR1 SGHAT and CDR2 FQNNGV. V was cut by 2 bases and J by 2 bases, with 16 bases left in between. The CDR3: CASSLFLEQPPYEQYF. The CDR3 DNA is TGTGCCAGCAGCTTATTCTTAGAACAGCCCCCCTACGAGCAGTACTTC.

The chain combines TRBV7-2 with TRBJ1-5; the D is unclear. Per germline, CDR1 SGHTA and CDR2 FQGNSA. CDR3 length: 13 residues. Between the trimmed V and J ends, which lost 6 bases and 9 bases, there was a span of 15 bases. CDR3 nucleotides: TGTGCCAGCAGTCGGACGGGGTTATTGCCCCAGCATTTT. Its protein product is CASSRTGLLPQHF.

V is TRBV6-1 and J is TRBJ1-2; D remains ambiguous. Germline CDR1 is MNHNS and CDR2 is SASEGT. Trimming took off 3 bases at V and 4 bases at J, with 18 bases between the two ends. This CDR3 is 16 amino acids long. The DNA for the CDR3 is TGTGCCAGCAGTGACCCCTTTGAACGCCGATTCTATGGCTACACCTTC. Residues: CASSDPFERRFYGYTF.

This sequence joins TRBV5-1 and TRBJ2-3, with 11 nucleotides matching TRBD2. Germline V gives CDR1 SGHRS, CDR2 YFSETQ. This CDR3 is built from 16 residues. Germline trimming cut 0 bases from V and 4 bases from J; bases unmatched to any gene: 4. The CDR3 region has the DNA TGCGCCAGCAGCTTGGATAGCGGGGGGGCCTCAGATACGCAGTATTTT. It translates to CASSLDSGGASDTQYF.

This clonotype has ten or more counts. This rearrangement joins TRBV11-2 to TRBJ2-5; 8 bases fit TRBD1. CDR1 is SGHAT, CDR2 FQNNGV, per germline. The CDR3 has 15 amino acids. V lost 2 bases to trimming and J lost 4 bases; unmatched junction nucleotides: 6. The CDR3 is CASSLSTGGSETQYF. CDR3 nucleotide sequence: TGTGCCAGCAGCTTATCAACAGGGGGGTCAGAGACCCAGTACTTC.

CDR3 nucleotides: TGTGCCATCAGCGGTAACAGGGACACCGGGGAGCTGTTTTTT. It yields the protein CAISGNRDTGELFF. The rearrangement uses TRBV10-3 and TRBJ2-2; possibly TRBD1 for D (6 bases). Germline CDR1 is ENHRY and CDR2 is SYGVKD. Trimming took off 6 bases at V and 3 bases at J, with 11 bases between the two ends. The CDR3 loop spans 14 amino acids.

The gene calls are TRBV29-1 and TRBJ2-3; D remains ambiguous. Germline loops: CDR1 SQVTM, CDR2 ANQGSEA. Trimming removed 3 bases at V and 2 bases at J, with 9 bases between. The CDR3 is made up of 13 amino acids. DNA of the CDR3: TGCAGCGTTGATCTGGGCCACACAGATACGCAGTATTTT. It codes for CSVDLGHTDTQYF.

The chain employs TRBV2 and TRBJ2-7, with 14 bases matching TRBD2. The CDR3 extends over 14 amino acids. V was pared by 6 bases and J by 6 bases, with 4 bases of the junction left unmatched. Germline CDR1 reads SNHLY; CDR2 reads FYNNEI. The CDR3 nucleotides read TGTGCCAGCAGGGGGACTAGCGGGAGCCCCGAGCAGTACTTC. Translation gives CASRGTSGSPEQYF.

The chain has TRBV20-1 and TRBJ1-1, with unresolved D. The CDR3 extends over 12 amino acids. Germline V gene sequence: CDR1 DFQATT, CDR2 SNEGSKA (reference sequence). Between the trimmed V and J ends, which lost 5 bases and 3 bases, there was a span of 10 bases. In DNA form, the CDR3 reads TGCAGTGCTCGGAGGAGTCACACTGAAGCTTTCTTT. Its protein is CSARRSHTEAFF.

J is TRBJ2-5 and V is TRBV2; no clear D gene. The length of the CDR3 is 12 residues. V lost 0 bases and J lost 5, with 4 bases in between. Germline assignment: CDR1 SNHLY and CDR2 FYNNEI. The CDR3 protein is CASSEAGETQYF. CDR3 nucleotides: TGTGCCAGCAGTGAAGCGGGGGAGACCCAGTACTTC.

In this sample, this clonotype turned up a few times. The chain recombines TRBV3-1 with TRBJ2-1; a weak D match, TRBD1 (8 bases). Trimming left V 4 bases short and J 4 bases short, with 17 bases between. The CDR3 loop spans 16 amino acids. Germline V CDR1 and CDR2: LGHDT, YNNKEL (reference sequence). Here the CDR3 DNA reads TGTGCCAGCAGCCTACGGACAGGGAGGGGGTACAATGAGCAGTTCTTC. It yields the protein CASSLRTGRGYNEQFF.

This clonotype showed up just a few times. The chain is built from TRBV4-2 and TRBJ1-6, with 8 bases matching TRBD1. CDR3 size: 16 residues. CDR1 and CDR2 from the germline V gene are LGHNA and YNFKEQ. Trimming took 0 bases from V and 10 from J; bases not matched to a gene: 8. CDR3 protein: CASSQEQGQAGSPLHF. DNA of the CDR3: TGTGCCAGCAGCCAAGAACAGGGACAGGCGGGCTCACCCCTCCACTTT.

This rearrangement joins TRBV14 to TRBJ1-1; the D gene is possibly TRBD1 (5 bases). The CDR3 contains 15 residues. V lost 1 base and J 0 bases, leaving 9 bases between the germline ends. Germline V gene lookup returns CDR1 SGHDN and CDR2 FVKESK. The CDR3: CASSQGRALNTEAFF. The CDR3, as DNA: TGTGCCAGCAGCCAAGGCAGGGCGCTGAACACTGAAGCTTTCTTT.

This sequence joins TRBV9 and TRBJ1-2; D is perhaps TRBD1 (6 bases). Trimming left V 3 bases short and J 5 bases short, with 26 bases between. The CDR3 is made up of 18 amino acids. Germline CDR1 and CDR2: SGDLS and YYNGEE. DNA of the CDR3: TGTGCCAGCAGCGAACAACCCGTCGAGCACAGGGCACAGTATGGCTACACCTTC. Its translation is CASSEQPVEHRAQYGYTF.

Regarding this clonotype: This clone may be a read error of a much larger clone one base away. The rearrangement links TRBV12-3 or TRBV12-4 to TRBJ2-3; TRBD2 is a possible D gene (7 bases). Trimming cost V 7 bases and J 0 bases, with 14 bases left between them. The length of the CDR3 is 15 residues. The CDR3, as DNA: TGTGCCAGCACTTTTCGGGGGGCGAGCACAGATACGCAGTATTTT. It is translated as CASTFRGASTDTQYF.

This clonotype came up a few times. This rearrangement joins TRBV2 to TRBJ1-2; tentatively, D is TRBD1 (5 bases). The CDR3 length is 13 residues. Germline CDR1 is SNHLY and CDR2 is FYNNEI. The germline V and J ends were trimmed by 3 bases and 8 bases, with 13 bases remaining between them. DNA for the CDR3: TGTGCCAGCAGTGAGGTGGGGGACGTCGGCTACACCTTC. Translated, it gives CASSEVGDVGYTF. The variable domain in full, with the rest retrieved from reference TRBV2 and TRBJ1-2, is EPEVTQTPSHQVTQMGQEVILRCVPISNHLYFYWYRQILGQKVEFLVSFYNNEISEKSEIFDDQFSVERPDGSNFTLKIRSTKLEDSAMYFCASSEVGDVGYTFGSGTRLTVV.

This clonotype was picked up a small number of times. The germline gene is not matched at one end of the junction; a read error may be the cause. The chain links TRBV3-1 to TRBJ1-5, with no clear D. Germline CDR1 LGHDT, CDR2 YNNKEL (reference sequence). The CDR3 covers 13 residues. The DNA of the CDR3 is TGTGCCAGCAGCCAAAATATTAATCGGCCCCAGCATTTT. Its protein is CASSQNINRPQHF. Complete variable domain (other parts from reference TRBV3-1 and TRBJ1-5): DTAVSQTPKYLVTQMGNDKSIKCEQNLGHDTMYWYKQDSKKFLKIMFSYNNKELIINETVPNRFSPKSPDKAHLNLHINSLELGDSAVYFCASSQNINRPQHFGDGTRLSIL.

This chain uses TRBV7-2 with TRBJ2-7; D may be TRBD1 or TRBD2 (5 bases each). V lost 7 bases and J lost 6, with 19 bases in between. The CDR3 length is 14 residues. Looked up from germline, CDR1 is SGHTA and CDR2 is FQGNSA. The CDR3: CASNTDGLGGEQYF. CDR3 bases: TGTGCCAGCAACACGGACGGCCTTGGGGGCGAGCAGTACTTC.

This clonotype was counted at least ten times. The rearrangement joins TRBV6-2 or TRBV6-3 to TRBJ2-5; D call uncertain. The CDR3 totals 12 residues. V lost 8 bases and J lost 2, with 9 bases in between. Germline CDR1 MNHEY, CDR2 SVGEGT. CDR3 nucleotides: TGTGCCAGCGGCCAAAGACAAGAGACCCAGTACTTC. This codes for CASGQRQETQYF.